The 23 T cell receptor beta chains listed next were all sequenced from one sample in a study of blood T cell repertoires in COVID-19. Sequencing was performed with immunoSEQ multiplex PCR; in TCRdb, only in-frame clones are kept and a portion is missing. The sample carries 200,000 to 250,000 clones, approximately 88% recorded once. The sample was PBMCs or T cells enriched from blood (not recorded which). The receptors stem from a woman in her twenties or thirties who had been exposed to COVID-19.

This clone was observed a few times. The chain employs TRBV7-2 and TRBJ1-5; D possibly corresponds to TRBD1 (6 bases). Trimming cost V 1 base and J 2 bases, with 15 bases left between them. Looked up from germline, CDR1 is SGHTA and CDR2 is FQGNSA. CDR3 length equals 17 residues. The DNA for the CDR3 is TGTGCCAGCAGCTTAGGTCCACAGGGCATCGGCAATCAGCCCCAGCATTTT. It specifies CASSLGPQGIGNQPQHF.

V is TRBV10-1 and J is TRBJ1-5, with D maybe TRBD1 (5 bases). The CDR3 totals 16 residues. The germline V and J ends were trimmed by 3 bases and 3 bases, with 15 bases remaining between them. The germline V gene encodes CDR1 WNHNN and CDR2 SYGVQD (reference sequence). CDR3 loop: CASSEEPDRNNQPQHF. In DNA form, the CDR3 reads TGCGCCAGCAGTGAAGAACCCGACAGAAACAATCAGCCCCAGCATTTT.

This clone has just one count. The rearrangement joins TRBV5-4 to TRBJ1-4; no clear D gene. The V gene's germline CDR1 is SGHNT and CDR2 YYREEE (reference sequence). Trimming left V 2 bases short and J 7 bases short, with 12 bases between. This CDR3 contains 14 residues. For the CDR3, the DNA is TGTGCCAGCAGCTTTGGGCAGGAGGGTGAAAAACTGTTTTTT. This translates into CASSFGQEGEKLFF.

The genes are TRBV12-5 and TRBJ2-1, with D maybe TRBD2 (6 bases). Germline assignment: CDR1 LGHNT and CDR2 FRNRAP. CDR3 length: 17 residues. V was trimmed by 3 bases and J by 7 bases, leaving 22 bases between them. This chain's CDR3 is CASGFQLAAGPVNEQFF. The CDR3 DNA reads TGTGCTAGTGGTTTCCAATTAGCGGCGGGCCCAGTAAATGAGCAGTTCTTC. Full variable domain (missing parts from reference TRBV12-5 and TRBJ2-1): DARVTQTPRHKVTEMGQEVTMRCQPILGHNTVFWYRQTMMQGLELLAYFRNRAPLDDSGMPKDRFSAEMPDATLATLKIQPSEPRDSAVYFCASGFQLAAGPVNEQFFGPGTRLTVL.

The chain links TRBV5-1 to TRBJ1-2; D possibly corresponds to TRBD1 (5 bases). The CDR3 is 14 residues long. The germline gives CDR1 SGHRS, CDR2 YFSETQ. Trimming cost V 4 bases and J 4 bases, with 14 bases left between them. The CDR3 DNA reads TGCGCCAGCAGCGGTGGGAGGGGAGGCTATGGCTACACCTTC. Amino acids: CASSGGRGGYGYTF.

The gene calls are TRBV7-2 and TRBJ2-7; possible D gene TRBD2, 6 bases. Trimming pared 3 bases from V and 7 bases from J, leaving 19 bases between. The CDR3 consists of 15 residues. Per germline, CDR1 SGHTA and CDR2 FQGNSA. The CDR3, as DNA: TGTGCCAGCAGCTTTACCGGGACTGGGGGATCGGAGCAGTACTTC. Translation: CASSFTGTGGSEQYF.

The CDR3 DNA follows: TGCAGCGTTGATAGAACCACTGAAGCTTTCTTT. This sequence encodes CSVDRTTEAFF. The V call is TRBV29-1, the J call TRBJ1-1, with D unresolved. The CDR3 totals 11 residues. V lost 3 bases and J lost 4, with 6 bases in between. Germline V lookup: CDR1 SQVTM, CDR2 ANQGSEA.

The V call is TRBV2, the J call TRBJ1-4; D unresolved. Germline V gene data show CDR1 as SNHLY and CDR2 as FYNNEI. The ends were cut back, 7 bases at V and 3 bases at J, with 9 bases in the middle. The CDR3 sequence is 13 residues long. Here the CDR3 DNA reads TGTGCCAGCAATGCAGGCCCTAATGAAAAACTGTTTTTT. Protein sequence: CASNAGPNEKLFF.

The V call is TRBV11-3, the J call TRBJ1-1, with TRBD1 as a possible D gene (5 bases). This CDR3 comprises 14 residues. Trimming took 1 base from V and 3 from J, leaving 9 bases between them. Germline V gene lookup returns CDR1 SGHNT and CDR2 YENEEA. The CDR3 loop is CASSLGREDTEAFF. The DNA for the CDR3 is TGTGCCAGCAGCTTAGGCAGGGAAGACACTGAAGCTTTCTTT.

This rearrangement joins TRBV10-2 to TRBJ1-5; D is uncertain. Trimming cost V 0 bases and J 0 bases, with 9 bases left between them. From germline, CDR1 is WSHSY and CDR2 SAAADI. This CDR3 region has 16 residues. CDR3 protein: CASSESIPNSNQPQHF. The CDR3 DNA reads as TGCGCCAGCAGTGAGTCGATACCTAATAGCAATCAGCCCCAGCATTTT.

This chain links TRBV7-9 with TRBJ1-1; no reliable D call. Germline CDR1 SEHNR, CDR2 FQNEAQ (reference sequence). Trimming took 5 bases from V and 11 from J, leaving 24 bases between them. There are 15 residues in the CDR3. The CDR3 bases are TGTGCCAGCAGCGGCGCGATGACTTACCCTGAGCAGGCTTTCTTT. Translating it yields CASSGAMTYPEQAFF.

The chain has TRBV7-9 and TRBJ2-7, with 8 bases aligning to TRBD1. The V gene end was trimmed by 5 bases and the J gene end by 5 bases; junction bases not matched to a gene: 8. This CDR3 is built from 14 residues. Germline-derived CDR1 and CDR2 are SEHNR and FQNEAQ (reference sequence). Here the CDR3 DNA reads TGTGCCAGCAGCGAACCGGGACAGGCAGACGAGCAGTACTTC. Translating it yields CASSEPGQADEQYF.

J is TRBJ1-2 and V is TRBV30; D is unresolved. This CDR3 comprises 13 residues. Between the trimmed V and J ends, which lost 0 bases and 4 bases, there was a span of 9 bases. Germline CDR1 GTSNPN, CDR2 SVGIG (reference sequence). The CDR3 sequence is CAWSVTQAYGYTF. CDR3 nucleotides: TGTGCCTGGAGTGTAACGCAGGCCTATGGCTACACCTTC.

V usage is TRBV12-5 and J usage is TRBJ2-3; 7 bases line up with TRBD1. Germline CDR1 reads LGHNT; CDR2 reads FRNRAP. The CDR3 length is 16 residues. V shed 0 bases and J 7 bases; nucleotides not matched to a gene: 10. CDR3: CASGLVEGALLHTQYF. In DNA, the CDR3 is TGTGCTAGTGGTTTGGTTGAGGGGGCCCTTTTACATACGCAGTATTTT.

Points on this clone: The sample carries other DNA sequences with the same CDR3. The chain combines TRBV5-6 with TRBJ2-7; a weak D match, TRBD2 (5 bases). The CDR3 has 14 residues. V was pared by 3 bases and J by 3 bases, with 13 bases between. Germline V gene lookup returns CDR1 SGHDT and CDR2 YYEEEE. DNA for the CDR3: TGTGCCAGCAGCTCGGCGGGCAGCAGCTACGAGCAGTACTTC. This encodes CASSSAGSSYEQYF.

This chain uses TRBV29-1 with TRBJ2-2, with 8 bases aligning to TRBD2. The CDR3 is 13 residues long. Germline V CDR1 and CDR2: SQVTM, ANQGSEA. The CDR3 coding sequence is TGCAGTGGTAGCGGGGCGAACACCGGGGAGCTGTTTTTT. Protein: CSGSGANTGELFF.

The chain carries TRBV5-1 and TRBJ2-7; TRBD1 matches 9 bases. Trimming cost V 5 bases and J 4 bases; bases outside gene matches: 7. This CDR3 region has 14 residues. The germline CDR1 and CDR2 sequences are SGHRS and YFSETQ. CDR3 residues: CASRQGTGMYEQYF. DNA for the CDR3: TGCGCCAGCAGACAGGGGACAGGGATGTACGAGCAGTACTTC.

The table lists this clone with a count of one. J is TRBJ2-5 and V is TRBV12-3 or TRBV12-4, with D perhaps matching TRBD1 (5 bases). The CDR3 is 13 amino acids. V was clipped by 11 bases and J by 4 bases, with 17 bases between them. The DNA for the CDR3 is TGTGCCTACTCCCCCAGGGTATCAGAGACCCAGTACTTC. Its translation is CAYSPRVSETQYF.

The V and J genes are TRBV29-1 and TRBJ1-1; D gene ambiguous. V was shortened by 0 bases and J by 6 bases, with 8 bases between the two germline ends. The length of the CDR3 is 12 residues. CDR1 SQVTM and CDR2 ANQGSEA come from the germline V gene. The CDR3 loop is CSVEDMAAEAFF. In DNA form, the CDR3 reads TGCAGCGTTGAAGATATGGCAGCTGAAGCTTTCTTT.

This clone has more than one count but fewer than ten. The chain uses TRBV28 and TRBJ1-2; 8 bases map to TRBD1. The CDR3 runs to 13 residues. Germline values: CDR1 MDHEN, CDR2 SYDVKM. V dropped 7 bases and J dropped 4; count of bases not matched to a gene: 5. CDR3 loop: CASTRTGFYGYTF. CDR3 DNA: TGTGCCAGCACCCGGACAGGGTTCTATGGCTACACCTTC.

The chain links TRBV9 to TRBJ2-2; D is perhaps TRBD2 (5 bases). Deletions cut 4 bases from V and 5 bases from J, with 21 bases between. Germline lookup yields CDR1 SGDLS and CDR2 YYNGEE. The CDR3 sequence is 17 residues long. CDR3 sequence: CASSPHGGRVGTGELFF. CDR3 bases: TGTGCCAGCAGCCCCCATGGTGGGCGGGTGGGGACCGGGGAGCTGTTTTTT.

The chain is built from TRBV9 and TRBJ1-2, with D maybe TRBD1 (5 bases). This CDR3 region has 15 residues. V lost 3 bases to trimming and J lost 4 bases, with 16 bases between them. CDR1 and CDR2 (germline): SGDLS, YYNGEE. The CDR3 sequence is CASSGGGTHLYGYTF. CDR3 bases: TGTGCCAGCAGCGGTGGGGGGACCCACCTCTATGGCTACACCTTC. The variable domain in full, completed from reference TRBV9 and TRBJ1-2, reads DSGVTQTPKHLITATGQRVTLRCSPRSGDLSVYWYQQSLDQGLQFLIQYYNGEERAKGNILERFSAQQFPDLHSELNLSSLELGDSALYFCASSGGGTHLYGYTFGSGTRLTVV.

The J gene is TRBJ1-1, the V gene TRBV19; 9 bases are shared with TRBD1. CDR1 and CDR2 (germline): LNHDA, SQIVND (reference sequence). The CDR3 runs to 15 residues. The ends lost 8 bases at V and 0 bases at J; junction bases unmatched: 7. CDR3 amino acids: CASGRTGVLNTEAFF. In DNA form, the CDR3 reads TGTGCCAGTGGGAGGACAGGGGTCCTGAACACTGAAGCTTTCTTT.